The 9 T cell receptor beta chains presented below share a single source sample, sequenced in a study of T cell repertoires in cytomegalovirus infection. For these TCRs, the target antigens are not known. TCRdb re-analysed the reads in MiXCR, keeping a single row per CDR3 protein. The data hold more than 250,000 distinct CDR3 sequences, with around 25% observed a single time. The specimen comprised cultured PBMCs, sampled from culture after CMV antigen stimulation. These receptors all stem from a human donor in good health (CMV status not recorded). Some clones in this sample may be carry-over from other donors' samples.

This clonotype has a handful of counts. This chain connects TRBV9 to TRBJ2-3; 11 positions match TRBD2. The germline V gene encodes CDR1 SGDLS and CDR2 YYNGEE. Germline trimming cut 0 bases from V and 6 bases from J; bases unmatched to any gene: 15. The CDR3 length is 19 residues. The CDR3 loop reads CASSVGTSGSVLLLDTQYF. CDR3 DNA: TGTGCCAGCAGCGTAGGCACTAGCGGGAGTGTGTTGTTGTTGGATACGCAGTATTTT.

J is TRBJ2-1 and V is TRBV6-1, with D maybe TRBD1 (6 bases). Trimming stripped 6 bases from V and 8 bases from J, with 20 bases between. Germline assignment: CDR1 MNHNS and CDR2 SASEGT. CDR3 size: 15 residues. CDR3 nucleotide sequence: TGTGCCAGCAGACCAGGACAGTCCCTCTTCCATGAGCAGTTCTTC. This translates into CASRPGQSLFHEQFF.

This clonotype was picked up a small number of times. The chain couples TRBV7-9 to TRBJ1-2; a possible D gene is TRBD1 (5 bases). Trimming shortened V by 2 bases and J by 3 bases, and 16 bases separated the two germline ends. Germline V gene data show CDR1 as SEHNR and CDR2 as FQNEAQ (reference sequence). This CDR3 comprises 16 residues. The CDR3 nucleotides are TGTGCCAGCAGCTTATGGTTCGGGGCTCGGGACTATGGCTACACCTTC. Encoded protein: CASSLWFGARDYGYTF.

This clonotype was observed at least ten times. This rearrangement joins TRBV6-1 to TRBJ2-7; D may be TRBD2 (5 bases). Germline CDR1 reads MNHNS; CDR2 reads SASEGT. The V end was cut by 3 bases, the J end by 3 bases, with 9 bases between. CDR3 length equals 13 residues. CDR3 residues: CASSERGHYEQYV. In DNA, the CDR3 is TGTGCCAGCAGTGAGAGAGGGCACTACGAGCAGTACGTC.

This clonotype was counted between two and nine times. The chain has TRBV7-2 and TRBJ2-1; D perhaps matches TRBD2 (5 bases). Germline-derived CDR1 and CDR2 are SGHTA and FQGNSA. The CDR3 runs 17 residues. The V gene lost 4 bases and the J gene lost 0 bases, with 16 bases spanning the gap. CDR3: CASSYEGITYSYNEQFF. The CDR3 region has the DNA TGTGCCAGCAGCTATGAGGGAATAACCTACTCCTACAATGAGCAGTTCTTC.

This clonotype came up many times. This chain connects TRBV7-3 to TRBJ2-7, with 11 bases fitting TRBD2. Germline CDR1 and CDR2: SGHTA and FQGTGA. With V trimmed by 5 bases and J by 5 bases, 5 bases remained unmatched. CDR3 length equals 14 residues. The CDR3 DNA reads TGTGCCAGCAGCGAGACTAGCGGGACTCACGAGCAGTACTTC. This translates into CASSETSGTHEQYF. Using reference TRBV7-3 and TRBJ2-7 for the parts outside the CDR3, the full variable domain is GAGVSQTPSNKVTEKGKYVELRCDPISGHTALYWYRQSLGQGPEFLIYFQGTGAADDSGLPNDRFFAVRPEGSVSTLKIQRTERGDSAVYLCASSETSGTHEQYFGPGTRLTVT.

This clonotype was detected a few times. The chain uses TRBV11-3 and TRBJ1-5, with TRBD1 as a possible D gene (5 bases). Per germline, CDR1 SGHNT and CDR2 YENEEA. The CDR3 contains 14 residues. The ends were cut back, 5 bases at V and 5 bases at J, with 13 bases in the middle. The CDR3 coding sequence is TGTGCCAGCAGCCGGAGACAGCGCGATCAGCCCCAGCATTTT. Translating gives CASSRRQRDQPQHF.

The chain employs TRBV6-1 and TRBJ1-1, with D perhaps matching TRBD1 (6 bases). Germline assignment: CDR1 MNHNS and CDR2 SASEGT. The CDR3 has 14 amino acids. Trimming stripped 6 bases from V and 5 bases from J, with 16 bases between. The chain's CDR3 is CASRKQGWLTEAFF. The CDR3 bases are TGTGCCAGCAGAAAACAGGGCTGGCTGACTGAAGCTTTCTTT.

In this sample, this clonotype turned up many times. CDR3 loop: CASRRGKSVYNEQFF. In DNA, the CDR3 is TGTGCCAGCAGACGAGGGAAGTCGGTCTACAATGAGCAGTTCTTC. V and J are TRBV7-8 and TRBJ2-1; D might be TRBD2 (5 bases). V lost 6 bases and J 3 bases, leaving 15 bases between the germline ends. The CDR3 loop spans 15 amino acids. Germline assignment: CDR1 SGHVS and CDR2 FQNEAQ.